The 15 T cell receptor beta chains below all came from one sample that was sequenced in a study of shared clonotypes between healthy human individuals. Using immunoSEQ multiplex PCR, the repertoire was profiled, and TCRdb retains in-frame clones only, with some absent. The data hold more than 500,000 clones, with around 96% observed a single time. The specimen sequenced was naive CD4+ T cells sorted from blood. Documented subset: CD45RA+ positively selected. Source of these receptors: a woman in her twenties or thirties in good health.

The V call is TRBV27, the J call TRBJ1-5; 8 bases are shared with TRBD1. Germline CDR1 MNHEY, CDR2 SMNVEV (reference sequence). This CDR3 has 19 residues. The V segment lost 6 bases and the J segment 4 bases; nucleotides outside the gene matches: 20. CDR3 bases: TGTGCCAGCAGCTCTACCAGAAAAATCGGACAGGGTAGTAATCAGCCCCAGCATTTT. Translating it yields CASSSTRKIGQGSNQPQHF.

CDR3 protein: CASSVRQSMGGGNTIYF. CDR3 bases: TGTGCCAGCAGCGTACGACAGTCTATGGGAGGTGGAAACACCATATATTTT. The chain uses TRBV21-1 and TRBJ1-3. TRBV21-1 is shown as a pseudogene. This CDR3 contains 17 residues.

The chain is built from TRBV5-1 and TRBJ2-1; TRBD2 aligns across 7 bases. The CDR3 has 16 amino acids. Germline V gene lookup returns CDR1 SGHRS and CDR2 YFSETQ. J was trimmed by 1 base and V by 5 bases; bases with no gene match: 9. The CDR3 DNA follows: TGCGCCAGCAGGGGGTATGGCGGGAGTTCCTACAATGAGCAGTTCTTC. Protein sequence: CASRGYGGSSYNEQFF.

The chain recombines TRBV9 with TRBJ2-1; a weak D match, TRBD2 (6 bases). This CDR3 is built from 15 residues. Germline CDR1 and CDR2: SGDLS and YYNGEE. Deletions cut 3 bases from V and 2 bases from J, with 12 bases between. CDR3 nucleotide sequence: TGTGCCAGCAGCGCGAGCGGGTCGCCCTACAATGAGCAGTTCTTC. This translates into CASSASGSPYNEQFF.

The gene calls are TRBV6-6 and TRBJ1-1, with unresolved D. CDR1 and CDR2 (germline): MNHNY, SVGAGI (reference sequence). Between the trimmed V and J ends, which lost 5 bases and 0 bases, there was a span of 7 bases. This CDR3 comprises 13 residues. In DNA, the CDR3 is TGTGCCAGCAGTCAACAAATGAACACTGAAGCTTTCTTT. This codes for CASSQQMNTEAFF.

This clone turned up a few times. Other DNA sequences of this sample code for an identical CDR3. The genes are TRBV28 and TRBJ2-7; D not certain. Trimming took 1 base from V and 4 from J, leaving 5 bases between them. The CDR3 is made up of 12 amino acids. Germline CDR1 MDHEN, CDR2 SYDVKM. In nucleotides, the CDR3 is TGTGCCAGCAGTTTATTGGGGTACGAGCAGTACTTC. This sequence encodes CASSLLGYEQYF.

The CDR3 spells CASSGGSSSAYEQYF. In nucleotides, the CDR3 is TGTGCCAGTAGTGGAGGATCTAGCTCAGCCTACGAGCAGTACTTC. V and J are TRBV19 and TRBJ2-7; D perhaps matches TRBD2 (5 bases). Germline-derived CDR1 and CDR2 are LNHDA and SQIVND (reference sequence). This CDR3 comprises 15 residues. V was pared by 5 bases and J by 2 bases, with 16 bases between.

The chain carries TRBV5-1 and TRBJ2-1, with D uncertain. Between the trimmed V and J ends, which lost 4 bases and 7 bases, there was a span of 12 bases. The CDR3 has 13 amino acids. The germline gives CDR1 SGHRS, CDR2 YFSETQ. The CDR3 is CASSLLLGNEQFF. The DNA for the CDR3 is TGCGCCAGCAGCCTCTTACTTGGGAATGAGCAGTTCTTC.

V gene TRBV28 combines with J gene TRBJ1-4, with no clear D. The V gene's germline CDR1 is MDHEN and CDR2 SYDVKM. The CDR3 contains 17 residues. Trimming stripped 4 bases from V and 0 bases from J, with 15 bases between. CDR3 bases: TGTGCCAGCAGTTCCGTGGACCGTTTCTCAACTAATGAAAAACTGTTTTTT. Translated, it gives CASSSVDRFSTNEKLFF. The entire variable domain, with the rest obtained from reference TRBV28 and TRBJ1-4, is as follows: DVKVTQSSRYLVKRTGEKVFLECVQDMDHENMFWYRQDPGLGLRLIYFSYDVKMKEKGDIPEGYSVSREKKERFSLILESASTNQTSMYLCASSSVDRFSTNEKLFFGSGTQLSVL.

The genes are TRBV6-1 and TRBJ1-1; TRBD1 is a possible D gene (6 bases). Between the trimmed V and J ends, which lost 5 bases and 4 bases, there was a span of 14 bases. Germline V lookup: CDR1 MNHNS, CDR2 SASEGT. The CDR3 totals 14 residues. The CDR3 region is CASSPRDKGTEAFF. The CDR3 region has the DNA TGTGCCAGCAGTCCCCGGGACAAAGGCACTGAAGCTTTCTTT.

The chain carries TRBV19 and TRBJ2-7; 7 bases agree with TRBD1. From germline, CDR1 is LNHDA and CDR2 SQIVND (reference sequence). This CDR3 region has 16 residues. Trimming removed 4 bases from V and 3 bases from J; junction bases left unmatched: 12. Written as DNA, the CDR3 is TGTGCCAGTAGTAAAGAAGCCGGACAGGCCTTCTACGAGCAGTACTTC. It yields the protein CASSKEAGQAFYEQYF.

This chain uses TRBV28 with TRBJ1-3, with D perhaps TRBD1 (5 bases). V gave up 2 bases and J gave up 5 bases, with 13 bases separating them. CDR1 MDHEN and CDR2 SYDVKM come from the germline V gene. The CDR3 is made up of 15 amino acids. In nucleotides, the CDR3 is TGTGCCAGCAGTTTACGAGGGGCTGGCCGAAACACCATATATTTT. This encodes CASSLRGAGRNTIYF.

The V call is TRBV6-4, the J call TRBJ2-1; 14 bases align to TRBD2. CDR1 and CDR2 (germline): MRHNA, SNTAGT. The CDR3 sequence is 17 residues long. The V and J ends lost 3 bases and 6 bases, in that order; junction bases with no gene match: 7. CDR3 DNA: TGTGCCAGCAGTGATAATCCCGGGACTAGCGGGAGCAATGAGCAGTTCTTC. Its protein is CASSDNPGTSGSNEQFF.

The chain carries TRBV11-2 and TRBJ1-1, with a weak D call TRBD1 (6 bases). Germline V gene sequence: CDR1 SGHAT, CDR2 FQNNGV. CDR3 length equals 15 residues. The V end lost 2 bases, the J end lost 7 bases, and 17 bases lay between the germline ends. The CDR3 DNA follows: TGTGCCAGCAGCTTATCGCTGGGGGGCGTTGGTGAAGCTTTCTTT. As protein: CASSLSLGGVGEAFF.

The rearrangement uses TRBV5-6 and TRBJ1-2, with TRBD1 matching over 12 bases. Germline loops: CDR1 SGHDT, CDR2 YYEEEE. V lost 0 bases, J lost 5 bases, and 5 bases stayed unmatched. This CDR3 spans 16 amino acids. This chain's CDR3 is CASSLGRDRGLYGYTF. Written as DNA, the CDR3 is TGTGCCAGCAGCTTGGGCCGGGACAGGGGGCTTTATGGCTACACCTTC. Full variable domain (missing parts from reference TRBV5-6 and TRBJ1-2): DAGVTQSPTHLIKTRGQQVTLRCSPKSGHDTVSWYQQALGQGPQFIFQYYEEEERQRGNFPDRFSGHQFPNYSSELNVNALLLGDSALYLCASSLGRDRGLYGYTFGSGTRLTVV.